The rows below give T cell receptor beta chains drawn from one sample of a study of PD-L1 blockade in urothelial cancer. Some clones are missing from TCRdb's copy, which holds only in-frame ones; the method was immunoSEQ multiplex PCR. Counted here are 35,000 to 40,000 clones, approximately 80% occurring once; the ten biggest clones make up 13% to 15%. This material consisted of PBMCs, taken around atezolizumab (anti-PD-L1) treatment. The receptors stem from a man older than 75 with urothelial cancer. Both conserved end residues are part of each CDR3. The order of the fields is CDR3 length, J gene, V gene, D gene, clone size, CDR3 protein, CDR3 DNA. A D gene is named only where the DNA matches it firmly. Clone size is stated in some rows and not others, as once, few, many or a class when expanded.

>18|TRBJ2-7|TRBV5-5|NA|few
CASSLNFFGAGNSYEQYF
TGTGCCAGCAGCTTGAACTTTTTCGGCGCGGGAAACTCCTACGAGCAGTACTTC
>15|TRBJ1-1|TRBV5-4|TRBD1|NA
CASSPGTGGDTEAFF
TGTGCCAGCAGCCCGGGGACAGGGGGTGACACTGAAGCTTTCTTT
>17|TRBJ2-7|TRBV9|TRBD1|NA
CASSVSQGALGLEEQYF
TGTGCCAGCAGCGTCAGCCAGGGGGCGCTCGGTCTGGAAGAGCAGTACTTC
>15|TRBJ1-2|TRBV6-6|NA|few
CASSYSKGGAYGYTF
TGTGCCAGCAGTTACTCGAAAGGGGGGGCCTATGGCTACACCTTC
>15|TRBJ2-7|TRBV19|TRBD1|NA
CASSMVTGGSYEQYF
TGTGCCAGTAGTATGGTGACAGGGGGTTCCTACGAGCAGTACTTC
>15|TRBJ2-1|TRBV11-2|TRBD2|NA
CASSPLAGGDNEQFF
TGTGCCAGCAGCCCCCTAGCGGGAGGGGACAATGAGCAGTTCTTC
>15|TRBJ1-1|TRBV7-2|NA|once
CASSSNTGIGTEAFF
TGTGCCAGCAGCTCCAACACAGGGATTGGCACTGAAGCTTTCTTT
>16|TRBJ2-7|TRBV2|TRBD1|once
CASSGLGTGMNYEQYF
TGTGCCAGCAGTGGCCTCGGGACAGGGATGAACTACGAGCAGTACTTC
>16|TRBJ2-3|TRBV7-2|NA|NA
CASSLGRSSSTDTQYF
TGTGCCAGCAGCTTAGGTCGGTCCTCTAGCACAGATACGCAGTATTTT
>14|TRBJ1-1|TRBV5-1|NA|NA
CASSLFGTDTEAFF
TGCGCCAGCAGCTTGTTCGGCACAGACACTGAAGCTTTCTTT
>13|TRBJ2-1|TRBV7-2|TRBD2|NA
CASSQTSGMGGFF
TGTGCCAGCAGCCAGACTAGCGGGATGGGTGGGTTCTTC
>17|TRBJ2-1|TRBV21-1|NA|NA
CASSISGGGSLHNEQFF
TGTGCCAGCAGCATATCAGGGGGCGGGAGTTTGCATAATGAGCAATTCTTC
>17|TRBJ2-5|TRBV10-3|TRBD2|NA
CAISEAGTSGRGETQYF
TGTGCCATCAGTGAAGCGGGGACTAGCGGGAGGGGAGAGACCCAGTACTTC
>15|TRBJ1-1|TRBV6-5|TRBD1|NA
CASSPGQGRGTEAFF
TGTGCCAGCAGCCCGGGACAGGGAAGGGGCACTGAAGCTTTCTTT
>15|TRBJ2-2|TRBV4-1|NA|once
CASSQVSTSTGELFF
TGCGCCAGCAGCCAAGTTAGCACTAGCACCGGGGAGCTGTTTTTT
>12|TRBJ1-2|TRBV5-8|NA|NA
CASSFSDYGYTF
TGTGCCAGCAGCTTTTCCGACTATGGCTACACCTTC
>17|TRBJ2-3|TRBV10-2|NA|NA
CASSESGGGRRTDTQYF
TGCGCCAGCAGTGAGTCGGGAGGCGGCAGGAGAACAGATACGCAGTATTTT
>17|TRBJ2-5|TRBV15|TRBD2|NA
CATSFHGKAGESETQYF
TGTGCCACCAGCTTCCATGGGAAGGCGGGAGAATCTGAGACCCAGTACTTC
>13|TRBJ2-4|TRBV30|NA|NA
CAWGRTPGGSQYF
TGTGCCTGGGGTCGAACTCCAGGGGGGAGTCAGTACTTC
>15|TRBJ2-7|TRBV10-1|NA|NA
CASSGGRLARDEQYF
TGCGCCAGCAGTGGCGGCAGGCTAGCGCGCGACGAGCAGTACTTC
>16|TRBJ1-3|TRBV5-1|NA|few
CASSADRPGAGNTIYF
TGCGCCAGCAGCGCAGACAGGCCCGGCGCTGGAAACACCATATATTTT
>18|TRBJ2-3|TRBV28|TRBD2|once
CASFLNPTSGRGTDTQYF
TGTGCCAGTTTTTTGAATCCGACTAGCGGGAGGGGCACAGATACGCAGTATTTT
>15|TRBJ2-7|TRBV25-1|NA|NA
CASSERGGLAYEQYF
TGTGCCAGCAGTGAGAGGGGGGGGCTAGCCTACGAGCAGTACTTC
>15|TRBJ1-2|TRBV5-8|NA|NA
CASSAATESNYGYTF
TGTGCCAGCAGCGCCGCGACAGAGTCTAACTATGGCTACACCTTC
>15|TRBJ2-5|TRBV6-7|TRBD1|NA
CASSYSAGGKETQYF
TGTGCCAGCAGTTACTCTGCAGGGGGCAAGGAGACCCAGTACTTC
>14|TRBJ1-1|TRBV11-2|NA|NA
CASSLEGVGTEAFF
TGTGCCAGCAGCTTAGAGGGCGTTGGCACTGAAGCTTTCTTT